This T cell receptor beta chain stems from a study of shared clonotypes between healthy human individuals. Overall study results and limits: On the whole, naive subsets had larger estimated richness than memory subsets had.

This CDR3 spans 14 amino acids. Between the trimmed V and J ends, which lost 2 bases and 4 bases, there was a span of 10 bases. CDR1 and CDR2 from the germline V gene are SEHNR and FQNEAQ (reference sequence). A word on this clone: Its target is unknown.

Data came from immunoSEQ multiplex PCR; TCRdb stores just in-frame clones and leaves some out. The sample contains under 2,000,000 clones, about 95% of which appear only once. Terminally differentiated effector memory CD45RA+ cells were excluded by CCR7 positive selection of CD45RO-negative cells. The chain joins TRBV7-9 to TRBJ2-3, with D possibly matching TRBD1 (5 bases). The sequenced sample was naive CD8+ T cells sorted from blood. The TCR comes from a young man in good health. The DNA for the CDR3 is TGTGCCAGCAGCTTAAGGATAGGGGCAGATACGCAGTATTTT. Translated, it gives CASSLRIGADTQYF.